Reported below is one T cell receptor (beta chain). This table comes from immunoSEQ multiplex PCR, and its TCRdb copy is limited to in-frame clones, with some not included. The repertoire holds about 130,000 clones, roughly 90% seen once, with more than 2% in the top ten. The sample belongs to a study of blood T cell repertoires in COVID-19. This receptor was obtained from a man aged 70-80 years with active COVID-19. The sample comprised peripheral blood.

CDR3 DNA: TGTGCCAGCGGGGGGGCCTACGAGCAGTACTTC. The encoded protein is CASGGAYEQYF. The gene calls are TRBV28 and TRBJ2-7, with TRBD2 matching over 7 bases. This CDR3 region has 11 residues. V gave up 8 bases and J gave up 2 bases; unmatched junction bases: 0. Germline V gives CDR1 MDHEN, CDR2 SYDVKM. The whole variable domain, filled in from reference TRBV28 and TRBJ2-7, reads DVKVTQSSRYLVKRTGEKVFLECVQDMDHENMFWYRQDPGLGLRLIYFSYDVKMKEKGDIPEGYSVSREKKERFSLILESASTNQTSMYLCASGGAYEQYFGPGTRLTVT.